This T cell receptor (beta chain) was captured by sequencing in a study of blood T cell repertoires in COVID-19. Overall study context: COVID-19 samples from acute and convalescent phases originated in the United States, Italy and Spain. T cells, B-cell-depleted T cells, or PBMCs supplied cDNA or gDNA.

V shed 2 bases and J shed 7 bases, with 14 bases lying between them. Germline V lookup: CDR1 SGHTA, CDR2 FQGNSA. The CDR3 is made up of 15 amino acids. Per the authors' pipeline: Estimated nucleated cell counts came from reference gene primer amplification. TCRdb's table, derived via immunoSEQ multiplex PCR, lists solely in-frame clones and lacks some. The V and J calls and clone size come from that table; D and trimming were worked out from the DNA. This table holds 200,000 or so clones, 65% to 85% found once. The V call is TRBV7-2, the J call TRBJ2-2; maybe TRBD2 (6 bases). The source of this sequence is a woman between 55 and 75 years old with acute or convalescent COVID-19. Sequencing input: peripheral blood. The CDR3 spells CASSLKGGIGGELFF. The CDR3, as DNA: TGTGCCAGCAGCTTAAAGGGCGGGATTGGCGGGGAGCTGTTTTTT.